What follows are 23 T cell receptor beta chains derived from one specimen sequenced in a study of blood T cell repertoires in COVID-19. Clones were read by immunoSEQ multiplex PCR, and TCRdb kept only the in-frame ones, dropping some. Here the sample spans over 200,000 clones, 84% being singletons. Source material: PBMCs or T cells enriched from blood (not recorded which). Source of these receptors: a woman in her 40s who had recovered from COVID-19.

The genes are TRBV7-9 and TRBJ2-7, with 7 bases aligning to TRBD1. CDR1 is SEHNR and CDR2 is FQNEAQ in the germline V gene (reference sequence). Trimming cost V 7 bases and J 5 bases; bases outside gene matches: 8. The CDR3 loop spans 13 amino acids. The CDR3 nucleotides read TGTGCCAGCACCGTGACAGGGTTGCACGAGCAGTACTTC. Translating gives CASTVTGLHEQYF.

The chain employs TRBV5-3 and TRBJ2-7; 8 bases are shared with TRBD1. TRBV5-3 is an open reading frame, and its role is uncertain. Trimming at V came to 4 bases and at J to 5 bases, leaving 11 bases not matched to a gene. The length of the CDR3 is 15 residues. CDR3 DNA: TGTGCCAGAAGCGAGAGGTTCAGGGGGCTTAACGAGCAGTACGTC. This codes for CARSERFRGLNEQYV.

This clone was found once. The genes are TRBV6-5 and TRBJ1-1, with 8 bases identical to TRBD1. CDR3 length: 14 amino acids. With V trimmed by 6 bases and J by 1 base, 4 bases remained unmatched. CDR1 and CDR2 from the germline V gene are MNHEY and SVGAGI. CDR3 protein: CASRRGQGNTEAFF. CDR3 sequence (DNA): TGTGCCAGCAGGCGAGGACAGGGGAACACTGAAGCTTTCTTT.

The chain carries TRBV6-5 and TRBJ1-1, with 8 bases lining up with TRBD1. After removal of 5 bases from V and 1 base from J, the junction contained 6 bases not matched to a gene. The CDR3 sequence is 15 residues long. Germline V gene lookup returns CDR1 MNHEY and CDR2 SVGAGI. Here the CDR3 reads CASSPGTGSNTEAFF. DNA of the CDR3: TGTGCCAGCAGTCCAGGGACAGGTTCGAACACTGAAGCTTTCTTT.

This clone was observed a few times. V and J are TRBV11-2 and TRBJ1-2; D is ambiguous. In germline, CDR1 is SGHAT, CDR2 FQNNGV. V was pared by 1 base and J by 4 bases, with 13 bases between. The CDR3 sequence is 15 residues long. The CDR3 DNA follows: TGTGCCAGCAGCTTAGCCCCGGAGGCAACCTATGGCTACACCTTC. Translating gives CASSLAPEATYGYTF.

The chain is built from TRBV6-2 or TRBV6-3 and TRBJ2-1; a weak D match, TRBD2 (5 bases). Germline V gene data show CDR1 as MNHEY and CDR2 as SVGEGT. The CDR3 runs 14 residues. Trimming removed 7 bases at V and 7 bases at J, with 17 bases between. This CDR3 reads CASTPAQRRNEQFF. Here the CDR3 DNA reads TGTGCCAGCACCCCAGCACAGCGGCGGAATGAGCAGTTCTTC.

The rearrangement uses TRBV27 and TRBJ1-5; TRBD1 agrees at 7 bases. Germline V gene lookup returns CDR1 MNHEY and CDR2 SMNVEV (reference sequence). CDR3 length equals 14 residues. Trimming removed 5 bases from V and 6 bases from J; junction bases left unmatched: 7. The chain's CDR3 is CASSANRGGQPQHF. CDR3 DNA sequence: TGTGCCAGCAGTGCCAACAGGGGAGGTCAGCCCCAGCATTTT.

The V gene is TRBV7-2, the J gene TRBJ2-1; TRBD2 aligns across 11 bases. The length of the CDR3 is 17 residues. The V and J ends lost 5 bases and 1 base, in that order; junction bases with no gene match: 7. In germline, CDR1 is SGHTA, CDR2 FQGNSA. CDR3 bases: TGTGCCAGCAGCCCCCGACTAGCGGGAATATCCTACAATGAGCAGTTCTTC. Protein product: CASSPRLAGISYNEQFF.

Here the CDR3 DNA reads TGTGCCAGCAGCTTTTACAGGGGTCCTGGCACAGATACGCAGTATTTT. Translating it yields CASSFYRGPGTDTQYF. The chain joins TRBV7-2 to TRBJ2-3, with 7 bases aligning to TRBD1. Germline CDR1 SGHTA, CDR2 FQGNSA. CDR3 length equals 16 residues. The J segment lost 1 base and the V segment lost 3 bases, leaving 7 bases of the junction unmatched.

This sequence joins TRBV9 and TRBJ1-1; TRBD1 agrees at 8 bases. J was trimmed by 4 bases and V by 3 bases; bases with no gene match: 14. Germline values: CDR1 SGDLS, CDR2 YYNGEE. The CDR3 runs to 17 residues. The CDR3: CASSASGGGGSSTEAFF. The DNA for the CDR3 is TGTGCCAGCAGCGCATCAGGGGGCGGAGGGTCAAGCACTGAAGCTTTCTTT.

The chain carries TRBV11-2 and TRBJ2-5; 7 bases agree with TRBD2. CDR3 length equals 15 residues. Germline CDR1 SGHAT, CDR2 FQNNGV. V dropped 3 bases and J dropped 5; count of bases not matched to a gene: 9. The CDR3, as DNA: TGTGCCAGCAGCTTGTGGGTAGGGCGGGGGGAGACCCAGTACTTC. Translating gives CASSLWVGRGETQYF.

The CDR3 here is CASSASGSRETQYF. The CDR3 nucleotides read TGTGCCAGCAGCGCTAGCGGGAGTAGAGAGACCCAGTACTTC. The chain uses TRBV9 and TRBJ2-5; the match to TRBD2 covers 10 bases. The J segment lost 4 bases and the V segment lost 3 bases, leaving 3 bases of the junction unmatched. Germline values: CDR1 SGDLS, CDR2 YYNGEE. The CDR3 sequence is 14 residues long. The full variable domain, rest sourced from reference TRBV9 and TRBJ2-5, is DSGVTQTPKHLITATGQRVTLRCSPRSGDLSVYWYQQSLDQGLQFLIQYYNGEERAKGNILERFSAQQFPDLHSELNLSSLELGDSALYFCASSASGSRETQYFGPGTRLLVL.

CDR3 in amino acids: CASRTGLYGYTF. CDR3 DNA sequence: TGTGCCAGTAGGACAGGGCTCTATGGCTACACCTTC. The chain recombines TRBV19 with TRBJ1-2; 7 bases line up with TRBD1. CDR1 and CDR2 (germline): LNHDA, SQIVND (reference sequence). Trimming removed 6 bases from V and 4 bases from J; junction bases left unmatched: 2. The CDR3 covers 12 residues.

This sequence joins TRBV11-3 and TRBJ1-5; tentatively, D is TRBD1 (5 bases). CDR3 size: 13 residues. From germline, CDR1 is SGHNT and CDR2 YENEEA. Trimming took 3 bases from V and 5 from J, leaving 8 bases between them. CDR3 sequence: CASSLRDDQPQHF. The CDR3 DNA is TGTGCCAGCAGCTTGCGGGACGATCAGCCCCAGCATTTT. The whole variable domain, remainder taken from reference TRBV11-3 and TRBJ1-5, is EAGVVQSPRYKIIEKKQPVAFWCNPISGHNTLYWYLQNLGQGPELLIRYENEEAVDDSQLPKDRFSAERLKGVDSTLKIQPAELGDSAVYLCASSLRDDQPQHFGDGTRLSIL.

In nucleotides, the CDR3 is TGTGCCAGTCCCCCACCCCCGGGACTAGCGGAGTTTAGCACAGATACGCAGTATTTT. It codes for CASPPPPGLAEFSTDTQYF. The V and J genes are TRBV28 and TRBJ2-3; 11 bases line up with TRBD2. The CDR3 is made up of 19 amino acids. Germline CDR1 and CDR2: MDHEN and SYDVKM. The ends lost 9 bases at V and 0 bases at J; junction bases unmatched: 17.

This chain joins TRBV12-3 or TRBV12-4 and TRBJ1-6; D gene unclear. Trimming cost V 3 bases and J 9 bases, with 3 bases left between them. The CDR3 consists of 11 residues. CDR3 sequence reads: CASSLSSPLHF. The CDR3 DNA reads as TGTGCCAGCAGTTTGAGTTCACCCCTCCACTTT.

This chain joins TRBV5-1 and TRBJ2-3; no definite D call. CDR3 length: 12 amino acids. Germline V lookup: CDR1 SGHRS, CDR2 YFSETQ. Trimming stripped 3 bases from V and 4 bases from J, with 6 bases between. The CDR3 loop reads CASSSRADTQYF. CDR3 DNA sequence: TGCGCCAGCAGCTCCCGCGCAGATACGCAGTATTTT.

The chain links TRBV2 to TRBJ1-5; weak D call: TRBD1 (6 bases). CDR1 is SNHLY and CDR2 is FYNNEI in the germline V gene. This CDR3 has 13 residues. V gave up 7 bases and J gave up 7 bases, with 14 bases separating them. Written as DNA, the CDR3 is TGTGCCAGCAAACCATCAGGGGCCCAGCCCCAGCATTTT. This sequence encodes CASKPSGAQPQHF.

The rearrangement links TRBV30 to TRBJ2-5; 7 nucleotides align to TRBD2. The ends lost 2 bases at V and 5 bases at J; junction bases unmatched: 8. This CDR3 spans 14 amino acids. Germline CDR1 and CDR2: GTSNPN and SVGIG (reference sequence). The CDR3 sequence: CAWSRGGSGETQYF. Written as DNA, the CDR3 is TGTGCCTGGAGTAGAGGCGGGAGCGGGGAGACCCAGTACTTC.

The chain is built from TRBV9 and TRBJ2-3; no definite D call. The germline V gene encodes CDR1 SGDLS and CDR2 YYNGEE. The length of the CDR3 is 15 residues. V was clipped by 4 bases and J by 4 bases, with 16 bases between them. The CDR3 region has the DNA TGTGCCAGCAGCCCCTTTCCTGGAGTGTCAGATACGCAGTATTTT. Protein: CASSPFPGVSDTQYF.

V is TRBV18 and J is TRBJ1-1; D is perhaps TRBD1 (6 bases). The CDR3 length is 15 residues. V was pared by 3 bases and J by 1 base, with 12 bases between. CDR1 is KGHSH and CDR2 is LQKENI in the germline V gene. The CDR3 DNA follows: TGTGCCAGCTCACCCTCGGACAGCCCGAACACTGAAGCTTTCTTT. Protein sequence: CASSPSDSPNTEAFF.

The chain couples TRBV3-1 (or the pseudogene TRBV3-2) to TRBJ2-2; a possible D gene is TRBD2 (5 bases). Germline V gene data show CDR1 as LGHDT and CDR2 as YNNKEL (reference sequence). V lost 4 bases, J lost 4 bases, and 13 bases lay in between. The CDR3 runs 15 residues. CDR3 coding DNA: TGTGCCAGCAGCCGCCGCTATGGAGGCACCGGGGAGCTGTTTTTT. Encoded protein: CASSRRYGGTGELFF.

J is TRBJ2-5 and V is TRBV5-4; a weak D match, TRBD2 (7 bases). From germline, CDR1 is SGHNT and CDR2 YYREEE (reference sequence). This CDR3 comprises 19 residues. Trimming cost V 0 bases and J 3 bases, with 24 bases left between them. CDR3 protein: CASSLEVGGPGQLKETQYF. The CDR3 DNA reads TGTGCCAGCAGCTTGGAAGTGGGGGGGCCCGGACAGTTAAAAGAGACCCAGTACTTC.